These 15 T cell receptor beta chains were sequenced from one sample in a study of shared clonotypes between healthy human individuals. Libraries were prepared by immunoSEQ multiplex PCR; TCRdb keeps only in-frame clonotypes and omits some of them. The sample contains roughly 850,000 clones, approximately 96% of which appear only once. In the naive CD8 group, cells lacked CD45RO and were positively selected for CCR7, so terminally differentiated effector memory CD45RA+ cells were left out. Input material: naive CD8+ T cells sorted from blood. These receptors were taken from a man aged 30 to 39 in good health.

The CDR3 bases are TGTGCCAGCAGGCAGGGCACAGATACGCAGTATTTT. It specifies CASRQGTDTQYF. The chain uses TRBV27 and TRBJ2-3; D call uncertain. CDR1 and CDR2 from the germline V gene are MNHEY and SMNVEV (reference sequence). V was trimmed by 6 bases and J by 1 base, leaving 5 bases between them. The CDR3 has 12 amino acids.

V gene TRBV6-1 combines with J gene TRBJ2-7; no clear D. The germline V gene encodes CDR1 MNHNS and CDR2 SASEGT. V was shortened by 7 bases and J by 5 bases, with 18 bases between the two germline ends. This CDR3 has 14 amino acids. The CDR3 region has the DNA TGTGCCAGCACGAGTCTGGGGTTATTGCACGAGCAGTACTTC. Translating it yields CASTSLGLLHEQYF.

The rearrangement joins TRBV18 to TRBJ2-7; weak D call: TRBD2 (6 bases). CDR1 is KGHSH and CDR2 is LQKENI in the germline V gene. V lost 3 bases and J lost 2, with 14 bases in between. The CDR3 covers 15 residues. CDR3: CASSPQGGFPYEQYF. In DNA form, the CDR3 reads TGTGCCAGCTCACCCCAAGGAGGGTTCCCCTACGAGCAGTACTTC.

The chain couples TRBV5-1 to TRBJ2-3; 7 nucleotides align to TRBD2. This CDR3 is 13 amino acids long. CDR1 and CDR2 from the germline V gene are SGHRS and YFSETQ. Losses at the gene ends were 4 bases for V and 5 bases for J; bases not matched to a gene: 4. This CDR3 reads CASSQVAGDTQYF. CDR3 sequence (DNA): TGCGCCAGCAGCCAAGTAGCGGGAGATACGCAGTATTTT. Using reference TRBV5-1 and TRBJ2-3 for the parts outside the CDR3, the full variable domain is KAGVTQTPRYLIKTRGQQVTLSCSPISGHRSVSWYQQTPGQGLQFLFEYFSETQRNKGNFPGRFSGRQFSNSRSEMNVSTLELGDSALYLCASSQVAGDTQYFGPGTRLTVL.

The chain recombines TRBV18 with TRBJ2-7; 9 bases agree with TRBD1. The CDR3 consists of 14 residues. V was pared by 6 bases and J by 3 bases, with 6 bases of the junction left unmatched. Germline CDR1 is KGHSH and CDR2 is LQKENI. The DNA of the CDR3 is TGTGCCAGCTCGCACCGGGACAGGGACTACGAGCAGTACTTC. Its protein is CASSHRDRDYEQYF.

The chain couples TRBV9 to TRBJ2-1, with 13 bases fitting TRBD2. V lost 3 bases to trimming and J lost 7 bases; unmatched junction nucleotides: 7. Germline V lookup: CDR1 SGDLS, CDR2 YYNGEE. This CDR3 is 16 amino acids long. CDR3 coding DNA: TGTGCCAGCAGCGGACGGACTAGCGGGAGTAGGAATGAGCAGTTCTTC. It translates to CASSGRTSGSRNEQFF.

This clone was seen just once. The chain has TRBV27 and TRBJ1-2, with 11 bases identical to TRBD1. CDR3 length: 15 amino acids. The V gene's germline CDR1 is MNHEY and CDR2 SMNVEV (reference sequence). The V and J ends lost 6 bases and 5 bases, in that order; junction bases with no gene match: 8. This CDR3 reads CASSGQGASVYGYTF. The CDR3 nucleotides are TGTGCCAGCAGCGGACAGGGGGCGAGCGTGTATGGCTACACCTTC.

This rearrangement joins TRBV5-5 to TRBJ2-7; unclear D gene. V lost 3 bases and J lost 2, with 9 bases in between. The CDR3 is 13 amino acids. The V gene's germline CDR1 is SGHKS and CDR2 YYEKEE (reference sequence). In DNA form, the CDR3 reads TGTGCCAGCAGCTGGGTAGGGACCTACGAGCAGTACTTC. Translation: CASSWVGTYEQYF.

The chain joins TRBV27 to TRBJ2-7; 8 nucleotides line up with TRBD2. The ends lost 2 bases at V and 2 bases at J; junction bases unmatched: 8. The germline V gene has CDR1 MNHEY and CDR2 SMNVEV (reference sequence). This CDR3 spans 16 amino acids. CDR3 residues: CASSLSGTGLAYEQYF. The CDR3 nucleotides read TGTGCCAGCAGTTTAAGCGGGACGGGACTAGCCTACGAGCAGTACTTC.

The rearrangement links TRBV7-8 to TRBJ1-5; 10 bases agree with TRBD1. Germline V gene lookup returns CDR1 SGHVS and CDR2 FQNEAQ. The CDR3 runs 17 residues. Unmatched junction bases numbered 10, after V lost 5 bases and J lost 3 bases. The CDR3 DNA sequence: TGTGCCAGCAGCCTAGGGGGGACAGGGGTTTTCAATCAGCCCCAGCATTTT. Translation gives CASSLGGTGVFNQPQHF.

The sample holds one count of this clone. The J gene is TRBJ1-5, the V gene TRBV9, with TRBD1 as a possible D gene (5 bases). Germline V gene data show CDR1 as SGDLS and CDR2 as YYNGEE. V was clipped by 0 bases and J by 5 bases, with 6 bases between them. The CDR3 totals 13 residues. CDR3 region: CASSVEGYQPQHF. As DNA, the CDR3 is TGTGCCAGCAGCGTAGAGGGGTATCAGCCCCAGCATTTT.

This chain joins TRBV5-8 and TRBJ2-2, with no clear D. Germline V gene data show CDR1 as SGHTS and CDR2 as YDEGEE. CDR3 length: 12 amino acids. Trimming left V 2 bases short and J 10 bases short, with 9 bases between. The CDR3 nucleotides are TGTGCCAGCAGCTTAGTTAATGTGGAGCTGTTTTTT. Residues: CASSLVNVELFF.

Only one count was recorded for this clone. CDR3 DNA: TGTGCCAGCAGTCCCGGTGGTTCTGGTCAGCCCCAGCATTTT. This sequence encodes CASSPGGSGQPQHF. The J gene is TRBJ1-5, the V gene TRBV9; unclear D gene. Germline V gene data show CDR1 as SGDLS and CDR2 as YYNGEE. The V and J ends lost 5 bases and 6 bases respectively, with 15 bases between them. The CDR3 has 14 residues.

This chain connects TRBV27 to TRBJ2-7; D unresolved. The V end lost 0 bases, the J end lost 4 bases, and 13 bases lay between the germline ends. Germline V CDR1 and CDR2: MNHEY, SMNVEV (reference sequence). The CDR3 spans 15 residues. The CDR3 nucleotides are TGTGCCAGCAGTTTATCCTTCGTACATTCGTACGAGCAGTACTTC. Translation: CASSLSFVHSYEQYF.

This sequence joins TRBV2 and TRBJ1-2, with D possibly being TRBD1 (5 bases). Germline values: CDR1 SNHLY, CDR2 FYNNEI. Between the trimmed V and J ends, which lost 6 bases and 6 bases, there was a span of 14 bases. The CDR3 runs 13 residues. The CDR3 here is CASSGRAGNGYTF. In DNA, the CDR3 is TGTGCCAGCAGCGGAAGAGCAGGGAATGGCTACACCTTC.